The 3 T cell receptor beta chains given below trace back to one sample, sequenced in a study of blood T cell repertoires in COVID-19. The repertoire was sequenced with immunoSEQ multiplex PCR; TCRdb's copy has only in-frame clones and lacks some. The sample shows around 60,000 clones, roughly 90% of them seen only once. The sample consisted of peripheral blood. These receptors all stem from a woman older than 75 with active COVID-19.

This clone appeared a single time. The chain couples TRBV6-5 to TRBJ2-3, with 10 bases fitting TRBD1. The CDR3 runs to 15 residues. The V and J ends lost 8 bases and 0 bases, in that order; junction bases with no gene match: 5. Germline CDR1 and CDR2: MNHEY and SVGAGI. DNA of the CDR3: TGTGCCAGCTGGGACAGGGGACCTAGCACAGATACGCAGTATTTT. Its translation: CASWDRGPSTDTQYF.

The V gene is TRBV7-7, the J gene TRBJ2-2; D possibly corresponds to TRBD1 (5 bases). CDR1 is SSHAT and CDR2 is FNYEAQ in the germline V gene (reference sequence). Trimming removed 2 bases from V and 0 bases from J, with 7 bases in between. The CDR3 loop spans 15 amino acids. The CDR3 region has the DNA TGTGCCAGCAGCTTAATGACAGCGAACACCGGGGAGCTGTTTTTT. Translation gives CASSLMTANTGELFF.

The chain is built from TRBV6-5 and TRBJ1-2; 8 nucleotides agree with TRBD1. J was trimmed by 12 bases and V by 7 bases; bases with no gene match: 10. The CDR3 contains 12 residues. Per germline, CDR1 MNHEY and CDR2 SVGAGI. In nucleotides, the CDR3 is TGTGCCAGCACCCCCCGGACAGGGAAAGACACCTTC. Translated, it gives CASTPRTGKDTF.